This T cell receptor beta chain was obtained from a study of cytomegalovirus exposure and HLA in healthy donors. Overall study results and limits: Information on immune exposure was restricted to one variable (CMV serostatus).

Trimming took 2 bases from V and 0 from J; bases not matched to a gene: 4. The CDR3 length is 15 residues. Looked up from germline, CDR1 is SGHRS and CDR2 is YFSETQ. PCR primers comprised 60 Vbeta and 13 Jbeta primers. TCRdb keeps only in-frame clones here, not all; method: immunoSEQ multiplex PCR. Here the sample spans 120,000 or so clones, 72% being singletons. Remarks on this clone: What it binds is not known.

The sample comprised PBMCs. The chain is built from TRBV5-1 and TRBJ1-2, with 7 bases lining up with TRBD1. This clonotype originated in a man aged 30-40 years in good health and CMV-seronegative. CDR3 loop: CASSFGTASNYGYTF. CDR3 sequence (DNA): TGCGCCAGCAGCTTCGGGACAGCCTCTAACTATGGCTACACCTTC. The full variable domain, in which reference TRBV5-1 and TRBJ1-2 provide the parts outside the CDR3, is KAGVTQTPRYLIKTRGQQVTLSCSPISGHRSVSWYQQTPGQGLQFLFEYFSETQRNKGNFPGRFSGRQFSNSRSEMNVSTLELGDSALYLCASSFGTASNYGYTFGSGTRLTVV.